The clone carrying this T cell receptor beta chain was seen only a few times. These data come from a study of blood T cell repertoires in COVID-19. At the level of the study: Donors in the United States, Italy and Spain gave samples during acute or convalescent COVID-19.

CDR1 and CDR2 from the germline V gene are SNHLY and FYNNEI. Trimming stripped 3 bases from V and 0 bases from J, with 11 bases between. CDR3 length: 15 residues. Produced via immunoSEQ multiplex PCR; TCRdb's table is partial and in-frame only. The sample lists 130,000 to 150,000 clones; around 84% were seen once. This TCR derives from a human donor with acute or convalescent COVID-19. The donor label of this sample is uncertain. The rearrangement uses TRBV2 and TRBJ1-2; the D gene is possibly TRBD1 (5 bases). The sequenced sample consisted of peripheral blood. The CDR3, as DNA: TGTGCCAGCAGTGAGGGGAAGGGGACTAACTATGGCTACACCTTC. Encoded protein: CASSEGKGTNYGYTF.